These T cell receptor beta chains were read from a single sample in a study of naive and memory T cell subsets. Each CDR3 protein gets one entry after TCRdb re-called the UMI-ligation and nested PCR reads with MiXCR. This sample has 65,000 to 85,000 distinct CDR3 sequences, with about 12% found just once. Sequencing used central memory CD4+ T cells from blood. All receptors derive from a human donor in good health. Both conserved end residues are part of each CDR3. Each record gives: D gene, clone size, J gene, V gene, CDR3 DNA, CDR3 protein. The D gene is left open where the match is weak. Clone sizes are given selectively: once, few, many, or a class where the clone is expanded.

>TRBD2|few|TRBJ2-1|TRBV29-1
TGCAGCGTCCGCGGGGGGGCTACCTACAATGAGCAGTTCTTC
CSVRGGATYNEQFF
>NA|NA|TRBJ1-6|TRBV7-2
TGTGCCAGCAGCCAGCAGTATTCACCCCTCCACTTT
CASSQQYSPLHF
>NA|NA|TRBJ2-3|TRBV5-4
TGTGCCAGCAGCCGGGGACCCTCCACAGATACGCAGTATTTT
CASSRGPSTDTQYF
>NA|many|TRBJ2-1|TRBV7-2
TGTGCCAGCAGCTCGACAGCTCGATGGGAGCAGTTCTTC
CASSSTARWEQFF
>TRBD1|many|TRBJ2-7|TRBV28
TGTGCCAGCAGTCAGATCGGACAGGGATGGGCCCACGAGCAGTACTTC
CASSQIGQGWAHEQYF
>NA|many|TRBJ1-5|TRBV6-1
TGTGCCAGCAGGATGGACAGCGGCTTCAATCAGCCCCAGCATTTT
CASRMDSGFNQPQHF
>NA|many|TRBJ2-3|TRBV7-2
TGTGCCAGCAGCTCCATGAAAGGTGGTACGCAGTATTTT
CASSSMKGGTQYF
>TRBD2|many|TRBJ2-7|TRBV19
TGTGCCAGTAGTATAGGCCTAGCGGACGAGCAGTACTTC
CASSIGLADEQYF
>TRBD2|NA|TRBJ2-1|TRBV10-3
TGTGCCATCAGCGAGGGACTAGCGGGAAATGAGCAGTTCTTC
CAISEGLAGNEQFF
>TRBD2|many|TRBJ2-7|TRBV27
TGTGCCAGCAGTTCCCCTAGCGGGAGGCTCTCCGAGCAGTACTTC
CASSSPSGRLSEQYF
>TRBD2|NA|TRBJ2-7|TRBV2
TGTGCCAGCAGCAAAAGGACTAGCGGGAACTACGAGCAGTACTTC
CASSKRTSGNYEQYF
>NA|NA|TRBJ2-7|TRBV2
TGTGCCAGCAACTCACCTCAGGGTGAAAGGTCCTACGAGCAGTACTTC
CASNSPQGERSYEQYF
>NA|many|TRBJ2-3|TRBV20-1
TGCAGTGCTAGATTAGGACTAAACACAGATACGCAGTATTTT
CSARLGLNTDTQYF
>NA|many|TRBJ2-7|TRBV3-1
TGTGCCAGCAGCCGAAACTACGAGCAGTACTTC
CASSRNYEQYF
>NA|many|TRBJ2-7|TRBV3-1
TGTGCCAGCAGCCAAGCCCAAAGTGAGCAGTACTTC
CASSQAQSEQYF
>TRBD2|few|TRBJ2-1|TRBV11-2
TGTGCCAGCAGCCGGACTAGCTTTAATGAGCAGTTCTTC
CASSRTSFNEQFF
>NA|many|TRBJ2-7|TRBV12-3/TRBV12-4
TGTGCCAGCAGTTTGGACAGACACTACGAGCAGTACTTC
CASSLDRHYEQYF
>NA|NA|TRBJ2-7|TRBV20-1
TGCAGTGCCCCCCCTGCCGGACGTACGAGCTACGAGCAGTACTTC
CSAPPAGRTSYEQYF
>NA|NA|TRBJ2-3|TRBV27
TGTGCCAGCCGCCCCTCGGGGGGCGGGCTCACAGATACGCAGTATTTT
CASRPSGGGLTDTQYF
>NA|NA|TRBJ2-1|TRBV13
TGTGCCAGCAGAGCGGGCTCCAGGGGGAGGAATGAGCAGTTCTTC
CASRAGSRGRNEQFF
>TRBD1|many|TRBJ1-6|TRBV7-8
TGTGCCAGCAGCCCACGGACAGGGGGCTCCTATAATTCACCCCTCCACTTT
CASSPRTGGSYNSPLHF
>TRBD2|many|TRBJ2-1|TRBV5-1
TGCGCCAGCAGCGCCGGGACTAGCGAGACCAATGAGCAGTTCTTC
CASSAGTSETNEQFF
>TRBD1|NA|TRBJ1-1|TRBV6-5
TGTGCCAGCAAGCCACAGGGGGCCTACACTGAAGCTTTCTTT
CASKPQGAYTEAFF
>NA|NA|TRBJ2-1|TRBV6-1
TGTGCCAGCAGCTGGGGGTCCTACAATGAGCAGTTCTTC
CASSWGSYNEQFF
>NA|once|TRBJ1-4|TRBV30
TGTGCCTGGAGTCCCCCGGGGGGGACCAAACTGTTTTTT
CAWSPPGGTKLFF
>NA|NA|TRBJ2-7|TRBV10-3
TGTGCCAGTGCGCATGGCGGACTTGGGAGCTACGAGCAGTACTTC
CASAHGGLGSYEQYF
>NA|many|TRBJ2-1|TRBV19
TGTGCCAGTAGACCCGGCCTAGCAGCCTCCTACAATGAGCAGTTCTTC
CASRPGLAASYNEQFF
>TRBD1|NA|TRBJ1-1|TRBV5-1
TGCGCCAGCAGACCCGGGACAGTGAACACTGAAGCTTTCTTT
CASRPGTVNTEAFF
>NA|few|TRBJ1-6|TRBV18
TGTGCCAGCTCACCCCCCGTGGGTGATAATTCACCCCTCCACTTT
CASSPPVGDNSPLHF
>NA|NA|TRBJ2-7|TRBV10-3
TGTGCCATCAGTGATAAGGACAGAAACTACGAGCAGTACTTC
CAISDKDRNYEQYF
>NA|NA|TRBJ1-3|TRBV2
TGTGCCAGCAGTGAAGCGCATCGACGGCCTGGAAACACCATATATTTT
CASSEAHRRPGNTIYF